The TCR beta chain described here comes from a study of human T cells and chemical hapten exposure. Time point described: patch test 3, about 24 weeks after DPC sensitization. Treatment denoted: therapeutic diphenylcyclopropenone sensitization with weekly scalp DPC. This clonotype has ten or more counts. Via MiXCR, TCRdb re-called the RACE reads, giving one row per CDR3 protein. The top ten clones hold approximately 2.1% of a sample with some 170,000 distinct CDR3 sequences, about a quarter of them seen once. The TCR originated in a woman in her late teens or twenties with alopecia areata. Some clones in this sample may be carry-over from other donors' samples. This material consisted of whole blood, taken in connection with sensitization to the hapten diphenylcyclopropenone (DPC).

CDR3 protein: CSAPASGGLSSYNEQFF. CDR3 DNA sequence: TGCAGTGCTCCGGCTAGCGGGGGGCTCAGCTCCTACAATGAGCAGTTCTTC. The chain carries TRBV20-1 and TRBJ2-1; 11 bases are shared with TRBD2. CDR3 length equals 17 residues. V trimming: 5 bases; J trimming: 0 bases; junction bases outside the gene matches: 9. Germline V gene data show CDR1 as DFQATT and CDR2 as SNEGSKA (reference sequence).